This TCR beta chain appears in the sequencing data of a study of cytomegalovirus exposure and HLA in healthy donors. Whole-study findings and limits: Relative to equally common others, HLA-associated TCR beta chains showed greater clonal expansion in a later analysis. 15,000 to 20,000 TCR beta sequences were associated with HLA alleles at 0.05 false discovery rate in a later analysis. There were around 160 TCR beta chains listed as cytomegalovirus-associated.

Germline V gene data show CDR1 as SGHRS and CDR2 as YFSETQ. The CDR3 extends over 13 amino acids. Trimming pared 2 bases from V and 5 bases from J, leaving 9 bases between. In the PCR, 60 Vbeta and 13 Jbeta primers were used. The method was immunoSEQ multiplex PCR; TCRdb's version includes in-frame clones alone and lacks a portion of them. Found here are under 150,000 clones, roughly three fifths of them singletons; the top ten hold under 2.5%. Points on this clone: Its specificity is not known.

The TCR was taken from a woman aged 40 to 50 in good health and CMV-seronegative. The chain joins TRBV5-1 to TRBJ2-3; TRBD1 is a possible D gene (5 bases). The source material was PBMCs. CDR3 DNA: TGCGCCAGCAGCTTTCCCCAGGGAGATACGCAGTATTTT. Its translation: CASSFPQGDTQYF.